The present TCR beta chain was sequenced within a study of human T cells and chemical hapten exposure. Study overall: Variation in per-sample TCR yields came mainly from small pooled library volume differences. Study-level findings and limits: DPC sensitization left the count of TCRs above 1 in 1000 unchanged.

Unseparated into fractions, whole blood served as the source from which total RNA was extracted. With respect to this clonotype: Its antigen is not known.

Attachment of unique molecular identifiers to individual cDNA molecules was performed in the library. A single record per CDR3 protein comes from TCRdb applying MiXCR to the 5' RACE reads. This table has fewer than 150,000 distinct CDR3 sequences, approximately 20% appearing once. The CDR3 totals 17 residues. V dropped 2 bases and J dropped 0 bases, with 11 bases sitting between them. CDR1 and CDR2 from the germline V gene are LGHNA and YNFKEQ. This clonotype was sampled from a human donor in good health. This chain connects TRBV4-2 to TRBJ1-6; D ambiguous. CDR3 sequence: CASSQRTESSYNSPLHF. The CDR3 DNA reads TGTGCCAGCAGCCAACGGACCGAGAGCTCCTATAATTCACCCCTCCACTTT.